This T cell receptor (beta chain) was identified during a study of blood T cell repertoires in COVID-19. Study at large: PBMCs, B-cell-depleted T cells, or T cells were the source of the cDNA or gDNA that made up the material.

TCRdb keeps only in-frame clones here, not all; method: immunoSEQ multiplex PCR. This repertoire shows over 110,000 clones, approximately 81% found once; its top ten account for about 5.5%. V shed 5 bases and J shed 7 bases, with 12 bases lying between them. Germline V CDR1 and CDR2: SGHTA, FQGNSA. The CDR3 is 13 residues long. Sequencing was performed on PBMCs or T cells enriched from blood (not recorded which). This chain joins TRBV7-2 and TRBJ2-1; weak D call: TRBD2 (5 bases). The receptor was isolated from a middle-aged man with acute COVID-19. The CDR3 bases are TGTGCCAGCAGCCTAGTTCGGAGGAATGAGCAGTTCTTC. As protein: CASSLVRRNEQFF.